This is a list of T cell receptor beta chains from one sample in a study of shared clonotypes between healthy human individuals. This table comes from immunoSEQ multiplex PCR, and its TCRdb copy is limited to in-frame clones, with some not included. Among around 2.1 million clones listed, under 97% were seen once. Sequenced input: naive CD4+ T cells sorted from blood. The source is a man younger than 35 in good health. CDR3s include the opening cysteine and the closing phenylalanine or tryptophan. The order of the fields is V gene, CDR3 protein.

>TRBV5-4
CASSASGRETQYF
>TRBV30
CAWSALAPDTQYF
>TRBV6-6
CASWGRGEQYF
>TRBV14
CASSRLRGDSSYNEQFF
>TRBV30
CAWKGDNYGYTF
>TRBV9
CASSVLGEPYNEQFF
>TRBV2
CASSSQGANNSPLHF
>TRBV6-5
CASRDGGLRETQYF
>TRBV19
CASSMKAGGQPQHF
>TRBV7-9
CASSALTGASNEKLFF
>TRBV11-2
CASSLVGRGTEAFF
>TRBV12-5
CASGLGQGHKQFF
>TRBV5-1
CASSLTERRPYEQYF
>TRBV2
CASSGQGSVQHF